A single sample is the source of the 25 T cell receptor beta chains below, sequenced in a study of cytomegalovirus exposure and HLA in healthy donors. Sequencing used immunoSEQ multiplex PCR; TCRdb keeps in-frame clones, though not all of them. The repertoire holds 65,000 to 75,000 clones, with roughly 93% as singletons. The sequenced material came from PBMCs. These receptors all stem from a woman aged 18-29 years in good health and CMV-seropositive.

V gene TRBV9 combines with J gene TRBJ2-1; 8 bases are a match to TRBD2. CDR1 SGDLS and CDR2 YYNGEE come from the germline V gene. V trimming: 0 bases; J trimming: 4 bases; junction bases outside the gene matches: 6. CDR3 length: 16 residues. CDR3 amino acids: CASSVERGTRYNEQFF. CDR3 sequence (DNA): TGTGCCAGCAGCGTAGAAAGGGGGACTAGGTACAATGAGCAGTTCTTC. The entire variable domain, with the rest obtained from reference TRBV9 and TRBJ2-1, is as follows: DSGVTQTPKHLITATGQRVTLRCSPRSGDLSVYWYQQSLDQGLQFLIQYYNGEERAKGNILERFSAQQFPDLHSELNLSSLELGDSALYFCASSVERGTRYNEQFFGPGTRLTVL.

The genes are TRBV7-9 and TRBJ2-3; 9 bases align to TRBD2. Germline trimming cut 3 bases from V and 7 bases from J; bases unmatched to any gene: 11. The CDR3 loop spans 16 amino acids. In germline, CDR1 is SEHNR, CDR2 FQNEAQ (reference sequence). In DNA, the CDR3 is TGTGCCAGCAGCTTTCTTACTAGCGGGCGGGCGAATACGCAGTATTTT. Protein product: CASSFLTSGRANTQYF.

V gene TRBV2 combines with J gene TRBJ1-1; TRBD1 matches 8 bases. V shed 7 bases, J shed 4 bases, and the junction held 8 bases outside the gene matches. The CDR3 is made up of 14 amino acids. Germline V gene lookup returns CDR1 SNHLY and CDR2 FYNNEI. The CDR3 is CASTETTGVTEAFF. The DNA of the CDR3 is TGTGCCAGCACCGAAACGACAGGGGTCACTGAAGCTTTCTTT.

This rearrangement joins TRBV7-9 to TRBJ2-4; no clear D gene. V shed 3 bases and J shed 5 bases, with 5 bases lying between them. The CDR3 is made up of 12 amino acids. Looked up from germline, CDR1 is SEHNR and CDR2 is FQNEAQ (reference sequence). The CDR3 protein is CASSFRENIQYF. CDR3 in DNA: TGTGCCAGCAGCTTCCGGGAAAACATTCAGTACTTC. The full variable domain, in which reference TRBV7-9 and TRBJ2-4 provide the parts outside the CDR3, is DTGVSQNPRHKITKRGQNVTFRCDPISEHNRLYWYRQTLGQGPEFLTYFQNEAQLEKSRLLSDRFSAERPKGSFSTLEIQRTEQGDSAMYLCASSFRENIQYFGAGTRLSVL.

The V and J genes are TRBV2 and TRBJ1-1; 9 nucleotides align to TRBD1. From germline, CDR1 is SNHLY and CDR2 FYNNEI. V gave up 6 bases and J gave up 4 bases; unmatched junction bases: 12. The CDR3 length is 16 residues. The DNA of the CDR3 is TGTGCCAGCAGGGTGTCCGGGACAGGGCCGGGCACTGAAGCTTTCTTT. Protein product: CASRVSGTGPGTEAFF.

The chain employs TRBV28 and TRBJ2-1, with D perhaps TRBD1 (6 bases). The CDR3 consists of 16 residues. The germline V and J ends were trimmed by 5 bases and 2 bases, with 16 bases remaining between them. Germline V gene lookup returns CDR1 MDHEN and CDR2 SYDVKM. CDR3 region: CASSSIQGVTYNEQFF. CDR3 DNA: TGTGCCAGCAGTAGCATACAGGGAGTTACCTACAATGAGCAGTTCTTC.

The chain carries TRBV2 and TRBJ1-3, with D tentatively TRBD1 (6 bases). The CDR3 length is 15 residues. Germline loops: CDR1 SNHLY, CDR2 FYNNEI. V dropped 4 bases and J dropped 1 base, with 11 bases sitting between them. The CDR3 nucleotides are TGTGCCAGCAGTGCTGGGGGGGCATCTGGAAACACCATATATTTT. It encodes CASSAGGASGNTIYF.

J is TRBJ2-3 and V is TRBV29-1; 11 bases fit TRBD2. The CDR3 covers 15 residues. Germline V gene data show CDR1 as SQVTM and CDR2 as ANQGSEA. V lost 7 bases, J lost 5 bases, and 11 bases stayed unmatched. CDR3 nucleotides: TGCAGCGCGCAAACCTACCTAGCGGGAGGAGATACGCAGTATTTT. Amino acids: CSAQTYLAGGDTQYF.

J is TRBJ2-1 and V is TRBV2; 7 bases line up with TRBD2. The CDR3 loop spans 16 amino acids. With 5 bases clipped from V and 0 bases from J, the junction kept 7 bases outside the gene matches. Germline V gene data show CDR1 as SNHLY and CDR2 as FYNNEI. The CDR3 is CASSPLSGISYNEQFF. In DNA form, the CDR3 reads TGTGCCAGCAGTCCCCTGAGCGGGATCTCCTACAATGAGCAGTTCTTC. Supplemented by reference TRBV2 and TRBJ2-1, the full variable domain reads EPEVTQTPSHQVTQMGQEVILRCVPISNHLYFYWYRQILGQKVEFLVSFYNNEISEKSEIFDDQFSVERPDGSNFTLKIRSTKLEDSAMYFCASSPLSGISYNEQFFGPGTRLTVL.

The genes are TRBV25-1 and TRBJ2-7, with 8 nucleotides matching TRBD1. CDR1 MGHDK and CDR2 SYGVNS come from the germline V gene. The length of the CDR3 is 14 residues. Trimming took 4 bases from V and 5 from J; bases not matched to a gene: 7. CDR3 residues: CASSGPTGVHEQYF. The CDR3 DNA follows: TGTGCCAGCAGTGGGCCGACAGGGGTCCACGAGCAGTACTTC.

The sample holds a few counts of this clone. The CDR3 nucleotides are TGTGCCAGCAGTGAAACCGGGACAGGGGGCTACGAGCAGTACTTC. It codes for CASSETGTGGYEQYF. The V call is TRBV25-1, the J call TRBJ2-7; TRBD1 agrees at 11 bases. The CDR3 has 15 amino acids. V lost 2 bases and J lost 3; bases outside the gene matches: 3. Germline V CDR1 and CDR2: MGHDK, SYGVNS.

This clone appeared a single time. As DNA, the CDR3 is TGCAGTGCTATCCCGGGACTTGAAGCTTTCTTT. Its translation: CSAIPGLEAFF. The rearrangement links TRBV20-1 to TRBJ1-1, with D perhaps TRBD1 (5 bases). Germline V gene lookup returns CDR1 DFQATT and CDR2 SNEGSKA (reference sequence). Trimming pared 4 bases from V and 7 bases from J, leaving 10 bases between. CDR3 length: 11 residues.

The J gene is TRBJ1-3, the V gene TRBV5-1; 7 nucleotides align to TRBD1. Losses at the gene ends were 4 bases for V and 4 bases for J; bases not matched to a gene: 5. Germline V CDR1 and CDR2: SGHRS, YFSETQ. The CDR3 has 14 residues. CDR3 protein: CASSQGTDGNTIYF. For the CDR3, the DNA is TGCGCCAGCAGCCAAGGGACAGACGGAAACACCATATATTTT. The full variable domain, its missing parts supplied by reference TRBV5-1 and TRBJ1-3, is KAGVTQTPRYLIKTRGQQVTLSCSPISGHRSVSWYQQTPGQGLQFLFEYFSETQRNKGNFPGRFSGRQFSNSRSEMNVSTLELGDSALYLCASSQGTDGNTIYFGEGSWLTVV.

CDR3 nucleotide sequence: TGTGCCTCCCGACCCAGCGGGGGGCGAGCCAAAAACATTCAGTACTTC. Its translation is CASRPSGGRAKNIQYF. The genes are TRBV28 and TRBJ2-4; 9 bases line up with TRBD2. The V gene's germline CDR1 is MDHEN and CDR2 SYDVKM. With V trimmed by 11 bases and J by 0 bases, 11 bases remained unmatched. CDR3 length equals 16 residues.

This chain links TRBV9 with TRBJ1-5, with D possibly TRBD1 on 6 matching bases. This CDR3 comprises 16 residues. The germline V and J ends were trimmed by 3 bases and 4 bases, with 17 bases remaining between them. From germline, CDR1 is SGDLS and CDR2 YYNGEE. CDR3 sequence reads: CASSGGAGQTNQPQHF. The DNA for the CDR3 is TGTGCCAGCAGCGGTGGGGCAGGACAGACAAATCAGCCCCAGCATTTT.

J is TRBJ2-6 and V is TRBV21-1; the table's D call of TRBD1 was not tested on the DNA. TRBV21-1 is shown as a pseudogene. The CDR3 contains 19 residues. CDR3 DNA sequence: TGTGCCAGCACCGACGTAACTCGGGACAGGCCCTCTGGGGCCAACGTCCTGACTTTC. Amino acids: CASTDVTRDRPSGANVLTF.

The chain links TRBV5-1 to TRBJ1-3; 8 bases line up with TRBD1. Germline V gene sequence: CDR1 SGHRS, CDR2 YFSETQ. J lost 1 base, V lost 4 bases, and 13 bases had no gene match. The CDR3 is 18 amino acids. This chain's CDR3 is CASSPGLMDRVSGNTIYF. The CDR3 DNA follows: TGCGCCAGCAGCCCCGGCCTCATGGACAGGGTGTCTGGAAACACCATATATTTT.

V and J are TRBV28 and TRBJ2-7; the D gene is possibly TRBD1 (5 bases). The CDR3 loop spans 15 amino acids. V lost 2 bases, J lost 4 bases, and 15 bases lay in between. CDR1 is MDHEN and CDR2 is SYDVKM in the germline V gene. CDR3 region: CASSLMPPGQYEQYF. CDR3 coding DNA: TGTGCCAGCAGTTTAATGCCGCCAGGGCAGTACGAGCAGTACTTC.

This chain connects TRBV11-2 to TRBJ1-2; D may be TRBD1 (6 bases). The CDR3 covers 12 residues. V gave up 4 bases and J gave up 12 bases, with 15 bases separating them. Germline-derived CDR1 and CDR2 are SGHAT and FQNNGV. For the CDR3, the DNA is TGTGCCAGCAGCTACAACCGGGACAAGCACACCTTC. Protein product: CASSYNRDKHTF.

The V gene is TRBV25-1, the J gene TRBJ1-6, with D perhaps TRBD1 (5 bases). This CDR3 is 15 amino acids long. V was trimmed by 6 bases and J by 9 bases, leaving 18 bases between them. Germline V gene lookup returns CDR1 MGHDK and CDR2 SYGVNS. In DNA, the CDR3 is TGTGCCAGCAGGACCTCCGACGGGGGGGGTTCACCCCTCCACTTT. This codes for CASRTSDGGGSPLHF.

V is TRBV6-1 and J is TRBJ1-6; D is uncertain. V was shortened by 0 bases and J by 7 bases, with 10 bases between the two germline ends. Germline loops: CDR1 MNHNS, CDR2 SASEGT. This CDR3 has 15 residues. In DNA, the CDR3 is TGTGCCAGCAGTGAAGCGAGCCATCCAAATTCACCCCTCCACTTT. It yields the protein CASSEASHPNSPLHF.

CDR3 coding DNA: TGTGCCAGCAGCGGCGGGACCGCCGCCTACAATGAGCAGTTCTTC. It translates to CASSGGTAAYNEQFF. The chain is built from TRBV9 and TRBJ2-1; D perhaps matches TRBD2 (6 bases). V was cut by 3 bases and J by 2 bases, with 12 bases left in between. The CDR3 length is 15 residues. Germline loops: CDR1 SGDLS, CDR2 YYNGEE. The full variable domain, completed using reference TRBV9 and TRBJ2-1, is DSGVTQTPKHLITATGQRVTLRCSPRSGDLSVYWYQQSLDQGLQFLIQYYNGEERAKGNILERFSAQQFPDLHSELNLSSLELGDSALYFCASSGGTAAYNEQFFGPGTRLTVL.

V and J are TRBV7-6 and TRBJ2-2, with TRBD1 as a possible D gene (6 bases). V lost 5 bases and J lost 4, with 14 bases in between. CDR3 length equals 15 residues. The germline CDR1 and CDR2 sequences are SGHVS and FNYEAQ. CDR3 bases: TGTGCCAGCAGCCCAACAGGGTATAGCACCGGGGAGCTGTTTTTT. Residues: CASSPTGYSTGELFF.

The chain couples TRBV10-2 to TRBJ1-2; no clear D. Germline V gene lookup returns CDR1 WSHSY and CDR2 SAAADI. CDR3 size: 12 residues. V lost 2 bases, J lost 3 bases, and 4 bases lay in between. CDR3 residues: CASSERYYGYTF. In DNA, the CDR3 is TGCGCCAGCAGTGAGCGGTACTATGGCTACACCTTC.

In the case of this clone: Other DNA sequences in the same sample also yield this CDR3. The rearrangement uses TRBV5-1 and TRBJ2-1; D remains unclear. V was cut by 2 bases and J by 3 bases, with 9 bases left in between. The CDR3 sequence is 14 residues long. CDR1 SGHRS and CDR2 YFSETQ come from the germline V gene. CDR3 amino acids: CASSLGGIYNEQFF. CDR3 sequence (DNA): TGCGCCAGCAGCTTAGGCGGAATCTACAATGAGCAGTTCTTC. The variable domain in full, completed from reference TRBV5-1 and TRBJ2-1, reads KAGVTQTPRYLIKTRGQQVTLSCSPISGHRSVSWYQQTPGQGLQFLFEYFSETQRNKGNFPGRFSGRQFSNSRSEMNVSTLELGDSALYLCASSLGGIYNEQFFGPGTRLTVL.